A single sample gave rise to the 12 T cell receptor beta chains below, sequenced in a study of cytomegalovirus exposure and HLA in healthy donors. With 60 Vbeta and 13 Jbeta primers, the PCR was carried out. TCRdb's copy holds only in-frame clones and misses some; the assay was immunoSEQ multiplex PCR. The sample shows around 99,000 clones, 77% of them seen only once. Sequenced sample: PBMCs. The receptor source for this set is a male donor in good health and CMV-seronegative.

This chain uses TRBV11-2 with TRBJ1-1, with D unresolved. CDR1 is SGHAT, CDR2 FQNNGV, per germline. V was shortened by 1 base and J by 7 bases, with 10 bases between the two germline ends. This CDR3 is built from 13 residues. In DNA, the CDR3 is TGTGCCAGCAGCTTAGTTGTGGCGGGTGAAGCTTTCTTT. Its translation is CASSLVVAGEAFF.

This chain uses TRBV30 with TRBJ1-2; D is possibly TRBD1 (6 bases). The CDR3 totals 14 residues. V lost 3 bases to trimming and J lost 4 bases, with 15 bases between them. Germline-derived CDR1 and CDR2 are GTSNPN and SVGIG (reference sequence). The CDR3 sequence: CAWREGGRGYGYTF. The CDR3 DNA reads TGTGCCTGGAGAGAAGGGGGAAGAGGCTATGGCTACACCTTC.

This chain links TRBV6-5 with TRBJ1-1, with a possible D match to TRBD1 (5 bases). Germline CDR1 reads MNHEY; CDR2 reads SVGAGI. The CDR3 contains 14 residues. V shed 4 bases and J shed 2 bases, with 11 bases lying between them. The CDR3 DNA reads as TGTGCCAGCAGTTTAAGGGGAGGTAACACTGAAGCTTTCTTT. Protein: CASSLRGGNTEAFF.

This chain connects TRBV6-5 to TRBJ2-1; 9 nucleotides line up with TRBD2. J was trimmed by 3 bases and V by 10 bases; bases with no gene match: 4. Germline CDR1 reads MNHEY; CDR2 reads SVGAGI. This CDR3 region has 13 residues. The CDR3 reads CAIGTSFYNEQFF. Here the CDR3 DNA reads TGTGCCATCGGGACTAGCTTCTACAATGAGCAGTTCTTC.

The V gene is TRBV28, the J gene TRBJ2-1; D not resolved. The germline V gene has CDR1 MDHEN and CDR2 SYDVKM. V was cut by 5 bases and J by 4 bases, with 6 bases left in between. The length of the CDR3 is 12 residues. Here the CDR3 reads CASSPPYNEQFF. The CDR3 region has the DNA TGTGCCAGCAGTCCCCCATACAATGAGCAGTTCTTC.

The chain has TRBV9 and TRBJ2-1; 8 bases agree with TRBD1. V was pared by 3 bases and J by 4 bases, with 6 bases of the junction left unmatched. Germline V CDR1 and CDR2: SGDLS, YYNGEE. The CDR3 contains 15 residues. The CDR3 sequence is CASSAQGASYNEQFF. For the CDR3, the DNA is TGTGCCAGCAGCGCCCAGGGGGCCAGTTACAATGAGCAGTTCTTC.

The rearrangement links TRBV5-4 to TRBJ2-3; the D gene is possibly TRBD2 (5 bases). Trimming pared 1 base from V and 5 bases from J, leaving 14 bases between. CDR3 length: 15 amino acids. CDR1 and CDR2 (germline): SGHNT, YYREEE (reference sequence). The CDR3 loop is CASSLSKGARDTQYF. In DNA, the CDR3 is TGTGCCAGCAGCTTGAGTAAGGGAGCCCGAGATACGCAGTATTTT.

V is TRBV5-4 and J is TRBJ2-7; TRBD2 matches at 7 bases. J lost 0 bases, V lost 4 bases, and 13 bases had no gene match. The CDR3 covers 17 residues. The V gene's germline CDR1 is SGHNT and CDR2 YYREEE (reference sequence). CDR3 nucleotide sequence: TGTGCCAGCAGCCGCATGACTAGCTTAACGAACTCCTACGAGCAGTACTTC. It specifies CASSRMTSLTNSYEQYF.

V and J are TRBV19 and TRBJ1-5; D perhaps matches TRBD1 (5 bases). Trimming took 1 base from V and 2 from J, leaving 9 bases between them. Per germline, CDR1 LNHDA and CDR2 SQIVND (reference sequence). The CDR3 is 15 residues long. As DNA, the CDR3 is TGTGCCAGTAGTATAGTGGGGCGCGGCAATCAGCCCCAGCATTTT. Translation: CASSIVGRGNQPQHF.

The count of this clone is one. The chain recombines TRBV25-1 with TRBJ1-2, with 8 positions matching TRBD1. J lost 6 bases, V lost 8 bases, and 8 bases had no gene match. CDR3 size: 13 residues. In germline, CDR1 is MGHDK, CDR2 SYGVNS. CDR3 sequence reads: CASGEDRVDGYTF. The DNA for the CDR3 is TGTGCCAGCGGGGAGGACAGGGTCGATGGCTACACCTTC.

The chain combines TRBV5-5 with TRBJ2-7; 7 nucleotides align to TRBD1. V dropped 4 bases and J dropped 1; count of bases not matched to a gene: 8. The CDR3 runs to 15 residues. Germline values: CDR1 SGHKS, CDR2 YYEKEE (reference sequence). The CDR3: CASSPRQGSSYEQYF. In DNA, the CDR3 is TGTGCCAGCAGCCCAAGACAGGGTAGTTCCTACGAGCAGTACTTC.

The chain joins TRBV5-1 to TRBJ2-2; a possible D gene is TRBD2 (6 bases). CDR1 is SGHRS and CDR2 is YFSETQ in the germline V gene. V was trimmed by 7 bases and J by 1 base, leaving 11 bases between them. CDR3 length: 14 amino acids. The CDR3 reads CASRGTLNTGELFF. The CDR3 DNA sequence: TGCGCCAGCCGCGGGACTCTGAACACCGGGGAGCTGTTTTTT.